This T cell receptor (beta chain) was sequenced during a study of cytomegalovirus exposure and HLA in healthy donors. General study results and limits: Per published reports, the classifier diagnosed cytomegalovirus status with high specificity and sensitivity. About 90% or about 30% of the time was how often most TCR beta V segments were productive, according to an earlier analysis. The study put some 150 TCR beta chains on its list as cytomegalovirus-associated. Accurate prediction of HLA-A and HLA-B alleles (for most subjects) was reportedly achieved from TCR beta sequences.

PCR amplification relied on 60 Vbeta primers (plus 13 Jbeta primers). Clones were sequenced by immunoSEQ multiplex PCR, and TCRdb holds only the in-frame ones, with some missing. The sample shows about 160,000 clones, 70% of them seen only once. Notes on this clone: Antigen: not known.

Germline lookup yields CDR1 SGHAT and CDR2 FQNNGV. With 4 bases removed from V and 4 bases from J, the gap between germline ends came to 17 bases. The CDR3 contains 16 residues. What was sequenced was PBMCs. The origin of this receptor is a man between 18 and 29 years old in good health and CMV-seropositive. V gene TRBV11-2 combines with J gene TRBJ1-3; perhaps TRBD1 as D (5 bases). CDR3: CASSSPIQGRGNTIYF. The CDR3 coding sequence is TGTGCCAGCAGCTCTCCGATCCAGGGTAGAGGAAACACCATATATTTT.